What follows are 23 T cell receptor beta chains derived from one specimen sequenced in a study of blood T cells in healthy people across ages. Sample-barcoded 5' priming and a J-beta primer mix drove a second PCR of about 6 to 11 cycles. TCRdb independently ran MiXCR on the 5' RACE reads; one entry per CDR3 protein. The sample carries over 1,200,000 distinct CDR3 sequences, almost 60% recorded once. The source material was blood. All receptors derive from a man aged 18 to 35 in good health.

V gene TRBV4-3 combines with J gene TRBJ1-4; no reliable D call. V was trimmed by 3 bases and J by 0 bases, leaving 11 bases between them. The germline V gene has CDR1 LGHNA and CDR2 YSLEER. CDR3 size: 16 residues. The CDR3 here is CASSQTTSSTNEKLFF. The CDR3 region has the DNA TGCGCCAGCAGCCAGACGACCTCCTCAACTAATGAAAAACTGTTTTTT.

This clonotype was seen more than once but under ten times. V and J are TRBV4-1 and TRBJ2-3; D possibly matches TRBD1 or TRBD2 (5 bases each). CDR1 and CDR2 from the germline V gene are MGHRA and YSYEKL. V was clipped by 1 base and J by 1 base, with 9 bases between them. The CDR3 totals 15 residues. CDR3 in DNA: TGCGCCAGCAGCCAAGTCCGAGGGGGCACAGATACGCAGTATTTT. It is translated as CASSQVRGGTDTQYF.

The rearrangement links TRBV20-1 to TRBJ1-2; TRBD1 is a possible D gene (5 bases). V was shortened by 0 bases and J by 2 bases, with 13 bases between the two germline ends. Germline CDR1 is DFQATT and CDR2 is SNEGSKA (reference sequence). The CDR3 length is 15 residues. This CDR3 reads CSARDWEDMNYGYTF. CDR3 DNA: TGCAGTGCTAGAGATTGGGAGGACATGAACTATGGCTACACCTTC.

This clonotype has more than one count but fewer than ten. The chain couples TRBV29-1 to TRBJ2-1, with 9 nucleotides matching TRBD1. The germline gives CDR1 SQVTM, CDR2 ANQGSEA. CDR3 length: 13 amino acids. The V gene end was trimmed by 5 bases and the J gene end by 5 bases; junction bases not matched to a gene: 4. The CDR3 spells CSVSTGGNNEQFF. In nucleotides, the CDR3 is TGCAGCGTTTCGACAGGGGGAAACAATGAGCAGTTCTTC.

The CDR3 coding sequence is TGCGCCAGCAGCCAACCCCTGGACTATGAAGCTTTCTTT. Protein product: CASSQPLDYEAFF. The J gene is TRBJ1-1, the V gene TRBV4-1, with D hard to call. Germline CDR1 is MGHRA and CDR2 is YSYEKL. Trimming left V 2 bases short and J 7 bases short, with 11 bases between. The CDR3 loop spans 13 amino acids.

The chain uses TRBV27 and TRBJ2-1; 11 bases are a match to TRBD2. The CDR3 sequence is 20 residues long. Germline trimming cut 5 bases from V and 0 bases from J; bases unmatched to any gene: 15. Germline V gene data show CDR1 as MNHEY and CDR2 as SMNVEV (reference sequence). The CDR3 is CASSPLAGGYLISSYNEQFF. CDR3 sequence (DNA): TGTGCCAGCAGTCCTCTAGCGGGAGGCTATCTCATTAGCTCCTACAATGAGCAGTTCTTC.

V gene TRBV9 combines with J gene TRBJ2-1; 8 bases line up with TRBD2. The ends lost 4 bases at V and 13 bases at J; junction bases unmatched: 7. CDR3 length equals 12 residues. The germline V gene encodes CDR1 SGDLS and CDR2 YYNGEE. In DNA, the CDR3 is TGTGCCAGCAGCCTCCGGGAGGGGACTCAGTTCTTC. It yields the protein CASSLREGTQFF.

The V call is TRBV5-5, the J call TRBJ1-3; possible D gene TRBD1, 5 bases. In germline, CDR1 is SGHKS, CDR2 YYEKEE (reference sequence). V was pared by 2 bases and J by 4 bases, with 13 bases between. This CDR3 has 15 residues. The CDR3 protein is CASSFGQGVGNTIYF. CDR3 in DNA: TGTGCCAGCAGCTTCGGGCAGGGCGTCGGAAACACCATATATTTT.

The chain employs TRBV7-2 and TRBJ2-5; D gene uncertain. Trimming stripped 1 base from V and 3 bases from J, with 18 bases between. The CDR3 sequence is 17 residues long. Germline assignment: CDR1 SGHTA and CDR2 FQGNSA. CDR3 protein: CASSLGGIGRIKETQYF. CDR3 bases: TGTGCCAGCAGCTTAGGGGGTATAGGTAGAATTAAAGAGACCCAGTACTTC. The variable domain in full, with the rest retrieved from reference TRBV7-2 and TRBJ2-5, is GAGVSQSPSNKVTEKGKDVELRCDPISGHTALYWYRQSLGQGLEFLIYFQGNSAPDKSGLPSDRFSAERTGGSVSTLTIQRTQQEDSAVYLCASSLGGIGRIKETQYFGPGTRLLVL.

The CDR3 reads CASNGGARTEAFF. Written as DNA, the CDR3 is TGTGCCAGTAACGGAGGGGCGCGAACTGAAGCTTTCTTT. This chain joins TRBV7-2 and TRBJ1-1, with D possibly TRBD1 on 5 matching bases. V lost 9 bases and J 5 bases, leaving 16 bases between the germline ends. Germline assignment: CDR1 SGHTA and CDR2 FQGNSA. This CDR3 has 13 amino acids.

The rearrangement uses TRBV12-3 or TRBV12-4 and TRBJ1-1; D unresolved. The length of the CDR3 is 13 residues. Trimming removed 2 bases at V and 5 bases at J, with 9 bases between. CDR3 protein: CASSLLRETEAFF. The CDR3 nucleotides read TGTGCCAGCAGTTTATTGAGGGAAACTGAAGCTTTCTTT.

V gene TRBV6-5 combines with J gene TRBJ2-5; perhaps TRBD2 as D (6 bases). The V gene's germline CDR1 is MNHEY and CDR2 SVGAGI. The CDR3 totals 15 residues. The ends were cut back, 5 bases at V and 4 bases at J, with 17 bases in the middle. The CDR3 sequence: CASSTTPGVAETQYF. CDR3 coding DNA: TGTGCCAGCAGTACAACCCCGGGGGTTGCAGAGACCCAGTACTTC.

The rearrangement links TRBV4-1 to TRBJ2-5, with TRBD2 matching over 13 bases. Losses at the gene ends were 4 bases for V and 4 bases for J; bases not matched to a gene: 12. The germline CDR1 and CDR2 sequences are MGHRA and YSYEKL. CDR3 size: 18 residues. The chain's CDR3 is CASSPVGLAGAQRETQYF. CDR3 bases: TGCGCCAGCAGCCCTGTCGGACTAGCGGGGGCCCAAAGAGAGACCCAGTACTTC.

On this clonotype: Likely a read error: the CDR3 ends without its conserved phenylalanine or tryptophan. This rearrangement joins TRBV4-2 to TRBJ2-5, with 14 bases aligning to TRBD2. Germline values: CDR1 LGHNA, CDR2 YNFKEQ. With 3 bases clipped from V and 1 base from J, the junction kept 16 bases outside the gene matches. The length of the CDR3 is 21 residues. CDR3 region: CASSQFYSPGLAGELQETQYV. The DNA for the CDR3 is TGTGCCAGCAGCCAGTTTTACTCACCGGGACTAGCGGGGGAACTCCAAGAGACCCAGTACGTC.

V and J are TRBV3-1 and TRBJ2-7, with 7 bases lining up with TRBD2. Trimming at V came to 4 bases and at J to 6 bases, leaving 12 bases not matched to a gene. This CDR3 has 15 amino acids. Germline V gene lookup returns CDR1 LGHDT and CDR2 YNNKEL (reference sequence). CDR3 protein: CASSRPLAVASEQYF. CDR3 sequence (DNA): TGTGCCAGCAGCCGACCCCTAGCGGTGGCCTCCGAGCAGTACTTC.

This clonotype turned up a few times. The chain has TRBV6-5 and TRBJ1-2; tentative D call: TRBD1 (5 bases). The CDR3 runs 16 residues. Trimming stripped 0 bases from V and 0 bases from J, with 11 bases between. The germline V gene has CDR1 MNHEY and CDR2 SVGAGI. The DNA for the CDR3 is TGTGCCAGCAGTTACTCGATGCAGGGAGCTAACTATGGCTACACCTTC. Translation gives CASSYSMQGANYGYTF.

A few counts support this clonotype. The chain couples TRBV12-3 or TRBV12-4 to TRBJ2-4, with a tentative D call TRBD1 (6 bases). The CDR3 consists of 14 residues. The V and J ends lost 5 bases and 6 bases respectively, with 14 bases between them. The CDR3: CASSTQTGGNIQYF. DNA of the CDR3: TGTGCCAGCAGTACTCAGACAGGAGGAAACATTCAGTACTTC.

V is TRBV29-1 and J is TRBJ2-7; D possibly corresponds to TRBD1 (5 bases). Germline CDR1 reads SQVTM; CDR2 reads ANQGSEA. V was cut by 4 bases and J by 3 bases, with 16 bases left in between. The CDR3 is made up of 14 amino acids. This chain's CDR3 is CSVGKDTLYYEQYF. The DNA for the CDR3 is TGCAGCGTTGGGAAGGACACTCTCTACTACGAGCAGTACTTC.

The rearrangement joins TRBV6-6 to TRBJ1-2; possible D gene TRBD1, 6 bases. Looked up from germline, CDR1 is MNHNY and CDR2 is SVGAGI (reference sequence). Trimming took 5 bases from V and 0 from J, leaving 13 bases between them. This CDR3 comprises 15 residues. The DNA of the CDR3 is TGTGCCAGCAGTCCCAGGGGCCCTACTAACTATGGCTACACCTTC. It codes for CASSPRGPTNYGYTF.

This clonotype showed up just a few times. The rearrangement links TRBV6-5 to TRBJ2-1; D ambiguous. The CDR3 consists of 16 residues. Germline V gene lookup returns CDR1 MNHEY and CDR2 SVGAGI. Trimming stripped 0 bases from V and 0 bases from J, with 9 bases between. CDR3 DNA: TGTGCCAGCAGTTACTCGCTTCAGAGCTCCTACAATGAGCAGTTCTTC. Protein: CASSYSLQSSYNEQFF.

CDR3 protein: CASSVESEYNEQFF. DNA for the CDR3: TGTGCCAGCAGCGTGGAAAGCGAGTACAATGAGCAGTTCTTC. The chain combines TRBV9 with TRBJ2-1, with D hard to call. The V gene's germline CDR1 is SGDLS and CDR2 YYNGEE. Trimming left V 2 bases short and J 4 bases short, with 10 bases between. The CDR3 sequence is 14 residues long.

CDR3 nucleotides: TGTGCCAGCAGCTCGGACAGGGTCCATTCACCCCTCCACTTT. It codes for CASSSDRVHSPLHF. J is TRBJ1-6 and V is TRBV7-9; TRBD1 matches 8 bases. Germline CDR1 reads SEHNR; CDR2 reads FQNEAQ (reference sequence). V gave up 4 bases and J gave up 8 bases; unmatched junction bases: 4. This CDR3 spans 14 amino acids.

The rearrangement uses TRBV4-2 and TRBJ2-1; 9 bases are a match to TRBD2. Germline values: CDR1 LGHNA, CDR2 YNFKEQ. J lost 1 base, V lost 5 bases, and 3 bases had no gene match. The CDR3 spans 15 residues. The CDR3 is CASSEGLASYNEQFF. As DNA, the CDR3 is TGTGCCAGCAGCGAAGGACTAGCGTCCTACAATGAGCAGTTCTTC.